The 4 T cell receptor beta chains given below trace back to one sample, sequenced in a study of early T cells in non-severe SARS-CoV-2 infection. TCRdb ran MiXCR on the 5' RACE reads and lists one entry per CDR3 protein. In the table there are about 66,000 distinct CDR3 sequences, 18% of which are singletons. The sample in question was whole blood, obtained at baseline. The receptors were gathered from an adult who was a healthcare worker with PCR-confirmed SARS-CoV-2 infection or an uninfected control (not recorded which).

In its sample, this clonotype was seen many times. This chain links TRBV20-1 with TRBJ2-1; 7 bases align to TRBD2. The germline gives CDR1 DFQATT, CDR2 SNEGSKA (reference sequence). This CDR3 contains 13 residues. V lost 3 bases and J lost 7; bases outside the gene matches: 6. This CDR3 is CSASRLAGNEQFF. The CDR3, as DNA: TGCAGTGCTAGTCGACTAGCTGGAAATGAGCAGTTCTTC.

In this sample, this clonotype turned up a few times. V is TRBV5-5 and J is TRBJ1-2; D ambiguous. V lost 0 bases to trimming and J lost 4 bases, with 4 bases between them. CDR1 is SGHKS, CDR2 YYEKEE, per germline (reference sequence). This CDR3 has 12 amino acids. CDR3 residues: CASSLALYGYTF. CDR3 DNA sequence: TGTGCCAGCAGCTTGGCCCTCTATGGCTACACCTTC.

The genes are TRBV4-3 and TRBJ1-2; 9 nucleotides align to TRBD1. This CDR3 has 15 residues. Trimming removed 2 bases from V and 5 bases from J; junction bases left unmatched: 6. Looked up from germline, CDR1 is LGHNA and CDR2 is YSLEER. As DNA, the CDR3 is TGCGCCAGCAGCCAAACTACAGGGGGCGCATATGGCTACACCTTC. It specifies CASSQTTGGAYGYTF.

Only a few counts were recorded for this clonotype. The CDR3 loop reads CASSFHSSYEQYF. For the CDR3, the DNA is TGTGCCAGCAGCTTTCACAGCTCCTACGAGCAGTACTTC. The V gene is TRBV7-2, the J gene TRBJ2-7; D is undetermined. V lost 3 bases, J lost 0 bases, and 6 bases lay in between. Germline V gives CDR1 SGHTA, CDR2 FQGNSA. CDR3 size: 13 residues.